The TCR beta chain under discussion was sequenced for a study of technical replicates of blood from a handful of donors. This clone appeared once. Profiled with immunoSEQ multiplex PCR; TCRdb holds only in-frame clones, not every one. The data hold tens of thousands of clones, with over 95% observed a single time. Sequencing was done on a sample of T cells isolated from PBMCs. The clonotype was recovered from a human donor in good health.

Written as DNA, the CDR3 is TGTGCCAGTATCACGGGGACTGTCGTCTCTGGAAACACCATATATTTT. It encodes CASITGTVVSGNTIYF. The chain links TRBV28 to TRBJ1-3, with a possible D match to TRBD1 (5 bases). The CDR3 has 16 amino acids. Trimming pared 9 bases from V and 0 bases from J, leaving 18 bases between. Germline lookup yields CDR1 MDHEN and CDR2 SYDVKM.